Following are 20 T cell receptor beta chains from one sample sequenced in a study of cytomegalovirus exposure and HLA in healthy donors. 13 Jbeta primers and 60 Vbeta primers were used for the PCR. The method was immunoSEQ multiplex PCR; TCRdb's version includes in-frame clones alone and lacks a portion of them. Here the sample spans about 94,000 clones, 50% to 75% being singletons. The sample was PBMCs. The source of these receptors is a man aged 25 to 45 in good health and CMV-seronegative.

In nucleotides, the CDR3 is TGTGCCAGCCGGAGCAGGGCAAGTAATGAAAAACTGTTTTTT. Translation: CASRSRASNEKLFF. The V and J genes are TRBV28 and TRBJ1-4; TRBD1 might be the D (5 bases). CDR1 is MDHEN and CDR2 is SYDVKM in the germline V gene. This CDR3 comprises 14 residues. V lost 8 bases and J 4 bases, leaving 14 bases between the germline ends. Full variable domain (rest looked up from reference TRBV28 and TRBJ1-4): DVKVTQSSRYLVKRTGEKVFLECVQDMDHENMFWYRQDPGLGLRLIYFSYDVKMKEKGDIPEGYSVSREKKERFSLILESASTNQTSMYLCASRSRASNEKLFFGSGTQLSVL.

V usage is TRBV5-6 and J usage is TRBJ1-5; D is unresolved. The length of the CDR3 is 14 residues. CDR1 SGHDT and CDR2 YYEEEE come from the germline V gene. V was trimmed by 7 bases and J by 3 bases, leaving 14 bases between them. The DNA of the CDR3 is TGTGCCAGCTCGAGGGAGGCCCTCAATCAGCCCCAGCATTTT. Encoded protein: CASSREALNQPQHF.

This clone occurred once. The V call is TRBV6-1, the J call TRBJ1-5; no clear D gene. Trimming stripped 7 bases from V and 5 bases from J, with 15 bases between. This CDR3 region has 14 residues. The germline V gene has CDR1 MNHNS and CDR2 SASEGT. For the CDR3, the DNA is TGTGCCAGCACCGTTACCCGGGAAGATCAGCCCCAGCATTTT. This encodes CASTVTREDQPQHF.

The chain has TRBV5-5 and TRBJ2-5, with D tentatively TRBD2 (6 bases). V gave up 0 bases and J gave up 4 bases, with 13 bases separating them. Germline V gene lookup returns CDR1 SGHKS and CDR2 YYEKEE (reference sequence). This CDR3 region has 15 residues. CDR3 loop: CASSLGQLGGETQYF. CDR3 nucleotide sequence: TGTGCCAGCAGCTTGGGTCAGCTGGGGGGAGAGACCCAGTACTTC. The full variable domain, rest sourced from reference TRBV5-5 and TRBJ2-5, is DAGVTQSPTHLIKTRGQQVTLRCSPISGHKSVSWYQQVLGQGPQFIFQYYEKEERGRGNFPDRFSARQFPNYSSELNVNALLLGDSALYLCASSLGQLGGETQYFGPGTRLLVL.

This chain links TRBV4-3 with TRBJ2-2, with D unclear. The CDR3 has 13 residues. Germline CDR1 is LGHNA and CDR2 is YSLEER. V was trimmed by 3 bases and J by 2 bases, leaving 4 bases between them. The CDR3 reads CASSQRNTGELFF. CDR3 coding DNA: TGCGCCAGCAGCCAGAGAAACACCGGGGAGCTGTTTTTT.

For this clone: Other DNA sequences of this sample code for an identical CDR3. V is TRBV2 and J is TRBJ2-2; 9 bases fit TRBD2. Trimming cost V 8 bases and J 2 bases; bases outside gene matches: 12. Germline V CDR1 and CDR2: SNHLY, FYNNEI. This CDR3 region has 17 residues. The CDR3 DNA reads TGTGCCAGCGGGCCGACTAGCGGAGGGCTAAACACCGGGGAGCTGTTTTTT. Residues: CASGPTSGGLNTGELFF.

V usage is TRBV6-1 and J usage is TRBJ1-6; 8 bases line up with TRBD1. The junction had 7 bases not matched to a gene; V was cut back by 2 bases and J by 4 bases. This CDR3 spans 17 amino acids. Germline values: CDR1 MNHNS, CDR2 SASEGT. In DNA form, the CDR3 reads TGTGCCAGCAGTGAACCCGGGACAGGTGTTTATAATTCACCCCTCCACTTT. Its protein is CASSEPGTGVYNSPLHF.

The J gene is TRBJ2-6, the V gene TRBV18, with D perhaps TRBD2 (5 bases). This CDR3 has 17 residues. The V and J ends lost 3 bases and 0 bases respectively, with 12 bases between them. Germline V lookup: CDR1 KGHSH, CDR2 LQKENI. DNA for the CDR3: TGTGCCAGCTCACCCCAGACCGGGAACTCTGGGGCCAACGTCCTGACTTTC. It is translated as CASSPQTGNSGANVLTF.

The chain recombines TRBV5-4 with TRBJ2-7; 10 bases align to TRBD2. V gave up 2 bases and J gave up 4 bases; unmatched junction bases: 6. Germline V gene sequence: CDR1 SGHNT, CDR2 YYREEE (reference sequence). The CDR3 is 15 amino acids. CDR3 region: CASSFVAGGRYEQYF. The CDR3 DNA is TGTGCCAGCAGCTTTGTAGCGGGAGGTCGGTACGAGCAGTACTTC.

The rearrangement uses TRBV11-2 and TRBJ2-1; TRBD2 matches 12 bases. Per germline, CDR1 SGHAT and CDR2 FQNNGV. This CDR3 has 16 amino acids. The trim removed 4 bases at V and 2 bases at J, leaving 3 bases unmatched. The CDR3 coding sequence is TGTGCCAGCAGCTCACTAGCGGGGGGCCCCTACAATGAGCAGTTCTTC. Translated, it gives CASSSLAGGPYNEQFF.

The V call is TRBV2, the J call TRBJ2-1, with D possibly matching TRBD2 (5 bases). This CDR3 is built from 18 residues. Germline values: CDR1 SNHLY, CDR2 FYNNEI. Deletions cut 3 bases from V and 0 bases from J, with 18 bases between. The CDR3 DNA is TGTGCCAGCAGTGACTTTGTTAGGACTTCATCCTCCTACAATGAGCAGTTCTTC. This sequence encodes CASSDFVRTSSSYNEQFF.

On this clone itself: One junction end does not reproduce the germline sequence, and a read error may be involved. The chain couples TRBV7-9 to TRBJ1-6, with a possible D match to TRBD1 (5 bases). This CDR3 is 13 amino acids long. Germline CDR1 and CDR2: SEHNR and FQNEAQ (reference sequence). The CDR3 nucleotides read TGTGCAAGCATTCAGCAGGGTAATTCACCCCTCCACTTT. Its translation: CASIQQGNSPLHF.

V gene TRBV25-1 combines with J gene TRBJ2-5, with D perhaps TRBD2 (6 bases). Per germline, CDR1 MGHDK and CDR2 SYGVNS. Trimming removed 8 bases at V and 5 bases at J, with 15 bases between. The CDR3 runs 13 residues. The CDR3 nucleotides read TGTGCCAGCGGGGGGACTCCCCCGGAGACCCAGTACTTC. Translated: CASGGTPPETQYF.

In this sample, this clone turned up once. The chain combines TRBV15 with TRBJ2-5; D remains unclear. The CDR3 extends over 13 amino acids. From germline, CDR1 is LNHNV and CDR2 YYDKDF (reference sequence). V was cut by 3 bases and J by 0 bases, with 5 bases left in between. As DNA, the CDR3 is TGTGCCACCAGCAGCCTAGACCAAGAGACCCAGTACTTC. Translating gives CATSSLDQETQYF.

This sequence joins TRBV27 and TRBJ2-7; unclear D gene. V dropped 2 bases and J dropped 5 bases, with 13 bases sitting between them. Germline V gene lookup returns CDR1 MNHEY and CDR2 SMNVEV (reference sequence). This CDR3 region has 14 residues. The CDR3 nucleotides are TGTGCCAGCAGTTTAGGGCTCCCTCGAAACGAGCAGTACTTC. Its protein product is CASSLGLPRNEQYF.

The chain uses TRBV10-3 and TRBJ1-5, with TRBD1 matching 8 bases. J gave up 6 bases and V 8 bases, and 9 bases lay outside the gene matches. Germline V gene sequence: CDR1 ENHRY, CDR2 SYGVKD. This CDR3 spans 14 amino acids. Written as DNA, the CDR3 is TGTGCCATCGGACCGCAGGGGGCGGTTCAGCCCCAGCATTTT. Residues: CAIGPQGAVQPQHF.

The rearrangement uses TRBV19 and TRBJ2-7; 7 nucleotides agree with TRBD2. The CDR3 runs to 15 residues. Germline V gene sequence: CDR1 LNHDA, CDR2 SQIVND (reference sequence). The V segment lost 6 bases and the J segment 5 bases; nucleotides outside the gene matches: 13. Written as DNA, the CDR3 is TGTGCCAGTAGAGCGGGGATCGGTCGGTTGGACGAGCAGTACTTC. Protein: CASRAGIGRLDEQYF.

The chain carries TRBV27 and TRBJ2-1; TRBD1 is a possible D gene (6 bases). The CDR3 has 18 amino acids. Germline V gene sequence: CDR1 MNHEY, CDR2 SMNVEV (reference sequence). Deletions cut 6 bases from V and 6 bases from J, with 27 bases between. CDR3 DNA: TGTGCCAGCAGCCGACTGGGACAATTTGGCGCGGGCACCAATGAGCAGTTCTTC. Protein: CASSRLGQFGAGTNEQFF.

The CDR3 reads CASRDRVHQPQHF. DNA of the CDR3: TGTGCCAGTAGAGACAGGGTCCATCAGCCCCAGCATTTT. The V call is TRBV19, the J call TRBJ1-5; 7 nucleotides align to TRBD1. Trimming took 6 bases from V and 5 from J; bases not matched to a gene: 4. The CDR3 contains 13 residues. Germline V gene lookup returns CDR1 LNHDA and CDR2 SQIVND (reference sequence).

The sample holds a few counts of this clone. V usage is TRBV10-2 and J usage is TRBJ1-5, with 7 bases fitting TRBD1. Germline V lookup: CDR1 WSHSY, CDR2 SAAADI. There are 16 residues in the CDR3. V lost 4 bases and J lost 2; bases outside the gene matches: 8. CDR3 sequence: CASSAPGTAGNQPQHF. The CDR3 nucleotides are TGCGCCAGCAGTGCCCCCGGGACAGCTGGCAATCAGCCCCAGCATTTT.